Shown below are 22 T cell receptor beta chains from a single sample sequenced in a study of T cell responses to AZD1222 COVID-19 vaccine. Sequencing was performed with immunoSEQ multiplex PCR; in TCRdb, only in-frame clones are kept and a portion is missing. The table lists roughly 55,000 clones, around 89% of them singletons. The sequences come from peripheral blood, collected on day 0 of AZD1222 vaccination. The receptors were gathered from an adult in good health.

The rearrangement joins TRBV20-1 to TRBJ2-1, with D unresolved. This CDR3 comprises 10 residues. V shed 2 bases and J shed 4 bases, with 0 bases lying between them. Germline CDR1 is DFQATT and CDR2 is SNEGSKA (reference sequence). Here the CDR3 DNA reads TGCAGTGCTAGATACAATGAGCAGTTCTTC. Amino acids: CSARYNEQFF.

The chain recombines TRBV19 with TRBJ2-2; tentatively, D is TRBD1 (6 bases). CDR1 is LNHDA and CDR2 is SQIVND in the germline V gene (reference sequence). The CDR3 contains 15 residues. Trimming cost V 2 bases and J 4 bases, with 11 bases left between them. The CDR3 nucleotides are TGTGCCAGTAGTATACAACAGGGTTCCACCGGGGAGCTGTTTTTT. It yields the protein CASSIQQGSTGELFF.

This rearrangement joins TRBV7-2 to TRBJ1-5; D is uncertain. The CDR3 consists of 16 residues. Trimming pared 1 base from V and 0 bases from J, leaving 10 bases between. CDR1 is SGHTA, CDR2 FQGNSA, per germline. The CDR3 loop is CASSLVADYSNQPQHF. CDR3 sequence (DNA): TGTGCCAGCAGCTTAGTGGCAGATTATAGCAATCAGCCCCAGCATTTT.

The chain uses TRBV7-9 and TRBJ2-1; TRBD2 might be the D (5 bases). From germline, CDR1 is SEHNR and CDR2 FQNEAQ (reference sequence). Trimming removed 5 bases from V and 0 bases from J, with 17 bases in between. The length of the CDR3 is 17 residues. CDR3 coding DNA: TGTGCCAGCAGCGTAGGCGCTGGCGGAGGCTCCTACAATGAGCAGTTCTTC. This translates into CASSVGAGGGSYNEQFF.

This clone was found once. The CDR3 nucleotides are TGTGCCAGCAGCACGGGAACAGCCCCCACAGATACGCAGTATTTT. Translation: CASSTGTAPTDTQYF. This chain links TRBV7-7 with TRBJ2-3; the D gene is possibly TRBD2 (5 bases). V shed 5 bases and J shed 2 bases, with 14 bases lying between them. This CDR3 is built from 15 residues. The germline gives CDR1 SSHAT, CDR2 FNYEAQ (reference sequence).

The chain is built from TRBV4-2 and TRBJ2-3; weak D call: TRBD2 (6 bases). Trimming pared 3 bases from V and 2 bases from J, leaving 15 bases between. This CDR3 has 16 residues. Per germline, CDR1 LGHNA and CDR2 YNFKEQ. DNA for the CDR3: TGTGCCAGCAGCCACCCTGCCCGGCGGGACACAGATACGCAGTATTTT. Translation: CASSHPARRDTDTQYF.

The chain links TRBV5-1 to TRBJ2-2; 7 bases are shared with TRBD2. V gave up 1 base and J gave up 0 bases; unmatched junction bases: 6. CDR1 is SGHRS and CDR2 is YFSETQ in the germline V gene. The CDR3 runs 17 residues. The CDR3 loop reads CASSLSASGSNTGELFF. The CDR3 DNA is TGCGCCAGCAGCTTGAGCGCTAGCGGATCGAACACCGGGGAGCTGTTTTTT.

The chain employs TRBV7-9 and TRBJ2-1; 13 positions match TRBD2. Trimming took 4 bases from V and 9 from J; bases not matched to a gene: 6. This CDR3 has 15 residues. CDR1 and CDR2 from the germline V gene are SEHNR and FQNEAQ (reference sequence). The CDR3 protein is CASSSGTSGTSEQFF. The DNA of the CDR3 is TGTGCCAGCAGCTCCGGGACTAGCGGGACGAGTGAGCAGTTCTTC.

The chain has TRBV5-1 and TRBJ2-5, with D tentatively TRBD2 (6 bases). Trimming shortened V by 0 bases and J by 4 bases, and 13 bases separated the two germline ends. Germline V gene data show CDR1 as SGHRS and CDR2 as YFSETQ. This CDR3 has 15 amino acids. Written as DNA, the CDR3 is TGCGCCAGCAGCTTGGGGGGACTGGAGGGAGAGACCCAGTACTTC. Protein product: CASSLGGLEGETQYF. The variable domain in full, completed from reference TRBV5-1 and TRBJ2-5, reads KAGVTQTPRYLIKTRGQQVTLSCSPISGHRSVSWYQQTPGQGLQFLFEYFSETQRNKGNFPGRFSGRQFSNSRSEMNVSTLELGDSALYLCASSLGGLEGETQYFGPGTRLLVL.

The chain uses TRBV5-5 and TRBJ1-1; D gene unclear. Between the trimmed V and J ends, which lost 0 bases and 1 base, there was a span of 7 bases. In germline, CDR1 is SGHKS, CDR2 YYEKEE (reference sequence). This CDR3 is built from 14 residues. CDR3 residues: CASSLVGRNTEAFF. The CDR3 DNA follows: TGTGCCAGCAGCTTGGTAGGTCGGAACACTGAAGCTTTCTTT.

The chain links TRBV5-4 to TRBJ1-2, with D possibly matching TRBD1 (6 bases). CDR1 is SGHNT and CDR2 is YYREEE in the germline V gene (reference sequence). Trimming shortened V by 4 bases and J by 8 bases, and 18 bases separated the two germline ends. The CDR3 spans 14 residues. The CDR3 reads CASSPEQGRDGYTF. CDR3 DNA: TGTGCCAGCAGCCCCGAACAGGGAAGAGACGGCTACACCTTC.

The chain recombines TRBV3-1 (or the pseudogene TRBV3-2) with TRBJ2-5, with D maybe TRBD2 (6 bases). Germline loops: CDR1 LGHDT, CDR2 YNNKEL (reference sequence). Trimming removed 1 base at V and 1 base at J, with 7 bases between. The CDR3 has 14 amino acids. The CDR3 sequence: CASSQVLAQETQYF. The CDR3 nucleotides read TGTGCCAGCAGCCAAGTACTAGCCCAAGAGACCCAGTACTTC.

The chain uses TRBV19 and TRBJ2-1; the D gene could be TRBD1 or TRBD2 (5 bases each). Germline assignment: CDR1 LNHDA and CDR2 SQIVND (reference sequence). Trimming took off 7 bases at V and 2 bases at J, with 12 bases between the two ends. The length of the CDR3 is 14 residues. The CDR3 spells CASKRDPAYNEQFF. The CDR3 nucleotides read TGTGCCAGTAAACGGGACCCCGCCTACAATGAGCAGTTCTTC.

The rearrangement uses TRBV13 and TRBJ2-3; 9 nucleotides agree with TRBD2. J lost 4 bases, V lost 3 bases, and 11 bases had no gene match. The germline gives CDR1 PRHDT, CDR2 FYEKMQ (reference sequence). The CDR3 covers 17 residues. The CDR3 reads CASSFGPLAGVSDTQYF. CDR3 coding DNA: TGTGCCAGCAGCTTTGGGCCCTTAGCGGGAGTATCAGATACGCAGTATTTT.

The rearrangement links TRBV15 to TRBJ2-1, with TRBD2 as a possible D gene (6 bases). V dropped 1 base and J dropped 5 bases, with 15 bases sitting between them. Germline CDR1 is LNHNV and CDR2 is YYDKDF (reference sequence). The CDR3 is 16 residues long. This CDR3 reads CATSRGWSSEDNEQFF. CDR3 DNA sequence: TGTGCCACCAGCAGAGGCTGGTCTAGCGAAGACAATGAGCAGTTCTTC.

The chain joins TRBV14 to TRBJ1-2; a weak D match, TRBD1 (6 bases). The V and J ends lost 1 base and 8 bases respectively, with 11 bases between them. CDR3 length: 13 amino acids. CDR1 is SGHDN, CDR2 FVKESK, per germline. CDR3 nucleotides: TGTGCCAGCAGCCAAGCGGGGGGCGGGGGCTACACCTTC. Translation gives CASSQAGGGGYTF.

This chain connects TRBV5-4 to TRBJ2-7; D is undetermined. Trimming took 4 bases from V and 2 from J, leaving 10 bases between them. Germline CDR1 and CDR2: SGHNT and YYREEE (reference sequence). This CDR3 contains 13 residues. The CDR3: CASSSVGTYEQYF. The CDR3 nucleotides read TGTGCCAGCAGCAGCGTGGGGACCTACGAGCAGTACTTC.

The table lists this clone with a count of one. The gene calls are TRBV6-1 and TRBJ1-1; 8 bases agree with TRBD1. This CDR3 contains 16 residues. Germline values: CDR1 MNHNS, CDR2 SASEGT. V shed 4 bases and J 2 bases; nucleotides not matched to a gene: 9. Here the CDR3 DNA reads TGTGCCAGCAGTGCCGGACAGGGTGGGATAAACACTGAAGCTTTCTTT. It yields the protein CASSAGQGGINTEAFF.

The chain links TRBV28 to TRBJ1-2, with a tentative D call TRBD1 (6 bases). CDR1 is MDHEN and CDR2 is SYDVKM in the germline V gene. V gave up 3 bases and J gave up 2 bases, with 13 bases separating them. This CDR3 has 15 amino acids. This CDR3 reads CASSLGGGLNYGYTF. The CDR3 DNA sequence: TGTGCCAGCAGTTTGGGGGGCGGGCTAAACTATGGCTACACCTTC.

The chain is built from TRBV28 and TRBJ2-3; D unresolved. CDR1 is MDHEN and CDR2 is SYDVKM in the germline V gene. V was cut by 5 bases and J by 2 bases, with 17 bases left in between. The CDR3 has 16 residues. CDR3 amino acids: CASSGQTAQDTDTQYF. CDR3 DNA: TGTGCCAGCAGTGGCCAAACGGCGCAAGACACAGATACGCAGTATTTT.

CDR3 DNA: TGTGCCACCGCAGCGGGAGGGGTCCGCGAGCAGTACTTC. Encoded protein: CATAAGGVREQYF. V gene TRBV28 combines with J gene TRBJ2-7, with TRBD2 identical over 10 bases. The CDR3 runs to 13 residues. CDR1 is MDHEN, CDR2 SYDVKM, per germline. Losses at the gene ends were 10 bases for V and 6 bases for J; bases not matched to a gene: 9.

CDR3 region: CASSFWGKGYEQYF. The DNA of the CDR3 is TGTGCCAGCAGTTTTTGGGGGAAAGGTTACGAGCAGTACTTC. The chain couples TRBV28 to TRBJ2-7; D assignment may be TRBD1 or TRBD2 (5 bases each). The CDR3 totals 14 residues. V lost 3 bases and J 4 bases, leaving 13 bases between the germline ends. Germline V CDR1 and CDR2: MDHEN, SYDVKM.